The T cell receptor beta chain under discussion was sequenced for a study of blood T cell repertoires in COVID-19. Across the whole study: COVID-19 samples from acute and convalescent phases originated in the United States, Italy and Spain.

Study processing details: Amplified reference gene primers provided the basis for estimating nucleated cell counts. Sequencing used immunoSEQ multiplex PCR; TCRdb keeps in-frame clones, though not all of them. The D gene and trimming were derived from the DNA, and the V and J assignments and clone size from that table. Among a few hundred thousand clones listed, approximately 89% were seen once. V gave up 1 base and J gave up 4 bases, with 8 bases separating them. This CDR3 has 14 residues. Per germline, CDR1 LNHDA and CDR2 SQIVND (reference sequence). Turning to this clone: The sample has other DNA sequences that encode this CDR3 too.

The rearrangement links TRBV19 to TRBJ1-5; D perhaps matches TRBD1 (6 bases). What was sequenced was peripheral blood. The TCR sequence derives from a woman aged 40-49 years who had recovered from COVID-19. This CDR3 is CASSIVGGNQPQHF. The DNA of the CDR3 is TGTGCCAGTAGTATAGTAGGGGGAAATCAGCCCCAGCATTTT.